These T cell receptor beta chains were read from a single sample in a study of cytomegalovirus exposure and HLA in healthy donors. Method: immunoSEQ multiplex PCR; TCRdb's copy keeps in-frame clones and lacks some. The sample holds roughly 100,000 clones, 75% to 85% seen once. The specimen sequenced was PBMCs. These TCRs come from a man aged 25-45 years in good health and CMV-seropositive. Both conserved end residues are part of each CDR3. A D gene is named only where the DNA matches it firmly. Not every row has a clone size; where given, it reads once, few, many or a size class.

abundance	d_gene	j_gene	v_gene	CDR3aa	CDR3nt
few	-	TRBJ1-4	TRBV28	CASRSTGLREKLFF	TGTGCCAGCAGGTCGACAGGTCTCAGAGAAAAACTGTTTTTT
-	-	TRBJ2-1	TRBV7-8	CASSLTDTPGLSRNEQFF	TGTGCCAGCAGCTTAACGGACACCCCGGGCCTTAGTCGCAATGAGCAGTTCTTC
-	-	TRBJ2-5	TRBV4-1	CASSQDRSTGQVETQYF	TGCGCCAGCAGCCAAGATCGGTCCACAGGGCAGGTGGAGACCCAGTACTTC
-	TRBD1	TRBJ1-6	TRBV6-5	CASSSGQRYSPLHF	TGTGCCAGCAGCTCGGGACAGAGGTATTCACCCCTCCACTTT
once	TRBD1	TRBJ1-2	TRBV19	CASSPGQTNYGYTF	TGTGCCAGTAGTCCGGGACAGACTAACTATGGCTACACCTTC
-	-	TRBJ2-1	TRBV5-1	CASSRSGTVSYNEQFF	TGCGCCAGCAGCCGTTCGGGGACTGTCTCCTACAATGAGCAGTTCTTC
few	-	TRBJ1-1	TRBV6-6	CASSSGRNTEAFF	TGTGCCAGCAGCTCAGGAAGGAACACTGAAGCTTTCTTT
-	TRBD1	TRBJ2-7	TRBV7-8	CASSLRATGGTYEQYF	TGTGCCAGCAGCTTACGCGCGACAGGGGGTACCTACGAGCAGTACTTC
-	-	TRBJ2-6	TRBV6-5	CASKGGPGANVLTF	TGTGCCAGCAAAGGAGGTCCTGGGGCCAACGTCCTGACTTTC
-	TRBD2	TRBJ2-3	TRBV10-2	CASSASGYTDTQYF	TGCGCCAGCAGTGCTAGCGGATACACAGATACGCAGTATTTT
-	TRBD2	TRBJ2-5	TRBV5-1	CASSFTPASGSLETQYF	TGCGCCAGCAGCTTTACCCCGGCTAGCGGGAGTTTGGAGACCCAGTACTTC
-	TRBD1	TRBJ1-1	TRBV2	CASSEVRGTTEAFF	TGTGCCAGCAGTGAGGTCAGGGGGACCACTGAAGCTTTCTTT
-	-	TRBJ1-4	TRBV30	CAWSVSGTKHNEKLFF	TGTGCCTGGAGCGTATCCGGGACTAAGCACAATGAAAAACTGTTTTTT
-	TRBD1	TRBJ2-5	TRBV12-5	CASGPGTAPRETQYF	TGTGCTAGTGGTCCCGGGACAGCACCTAGGGAGACCCAGTACTTC
-	TRBD1	TRBJ1-2	TRBV5-4	CASSSWTGGQGYTF	TGTGCCAGCAGCTCCTGGACAGGGGGCCAAGGCTACACCTTC
once	-	TRBJ1-6	TRBV7-8	CASSLATGNSPLHF	TGTGCCAGCAGCTTAGCTACAGGGAATTCACCCCTCCACTTT
-	-	TRBJ2-5	TRBV15	CATSEGASVETQYF	TGTGCCACCAGCGAAGGGGCTAGCGTGGAGACCCAGTACTTC
-	TRBD1	TRBJ1-6	TRBV5-1	CASSSDRTGGNSPLHF	TGCGCCAGCAGCTCAGACAGGACAGGGGGAAATTCACCCCTCCACTTT
-	TRBD2	TRBJ2-3	TRBV30	CAWMSGGPATQYF	TGTGCCTGGATGTCGGGGGGGCCCGCTACGCAGTATTTT
-	TRBD2	TRBJ2-1	TRBV29-1	CSVIAGGPLPNEQFF	TGCAGCGTCATAGCGGGAGGGCCATTACCCAATGAGCAGTTCTTC
once	-	TRBJ2-1	TRBV5-5	CASSLKSLLHGGIRDEQFF	TGTGCCAGCAGCTTGAAATCACTCCTCCATGGGGGGATCCGGGATGAGCAGTTCTTC
-	-	TRBJ2-2	TRBV5-4	CASSATGFVTGELFF	TGTGCCAGCAGCGCAACAGGGTTTGTCACCGGGGAGCTGTTTTTT
-	TRBD2	TRBJ2-1	TRBV28	CASRAPGLADSYNEQFF	TGTGCCAGCAGAGCTCCGGGACTAGCAGATTCCTACAATGAGCAGTTCTTC
-	-	TRBJ2-1	TRBV5-6	CASSLLAGGSYNEQFF	TGTGCCAGCAGCTTGCTGGCGGGTGGGAGCTACAATGAGCAGTTCTTC
-	-	TRBJ2-5	TRBV9	CASSVEGGSEQYF	TGTGCCAGCAGCGTAGAGGGGGGGTCGGAACAGTACTTC
few	-	TRBJ1-1	TRBV18	CASSLTQLTGFTEAFF	TGTGCCAGCTCACTAACTCAACTCACAGGGTTCACTGAAGCTTTCTTT
-	TRBD1	TRBJ1-1	TRBV28	CASSSPGDRGDTEAFF	TGTGCCAGCAGCTCACCTGGGGACAGGGGCGACACTGAAGCTTTCTTT
-	TRBD1	TRBJ2-7	TRBV19	CASSTGQGVSEQYF	TGTGCCAGTAGCACGGGACAGGGTGTGAGTGAGCAGTACTTC
-	TRBD2	TRBJ2-7	TRBV9	CASSVGWGLAGEKDEQYF	TGTGCCAGCAGCGTAGGGTGGGGACTAGCGGGAGAAAAAGACGAGCAGTACTTC
-	-	TRBJ1-1	TRBV5-1	CASSSLTGNTEAFF	TGCGCCAGCAGCAGCCTAACAGGGAACACTGAAGCTTTCTTT
-	TRBD2	TRBJ2-1	TRBV5-6	CASSLRVSGVFDEQFF	TGTGCCAGCAGCCTCCGAGTGAGCGGGGTTTTCGATGAGCAGTTCTTC
-	-	TRBJ1-1	TRBV30	CAWSPGPQTEAFF	TGTGCCTGGAGTCCAGGGCCACAAACTGAAGCTTTCTTT
-	TRBD2	TRBJ2-3	TRBV25-1	CASSDGTSGRGSTDTQYF	TGTGCCAGCAGTGACGGGACTAGCGGGAGAGGTAGTACAGATACGCAGTATTTT
-	TRBD1	TRBJ1-1	TRBV7-9	CASSPTGTGENTEAFF	TGTGCCAGCAGCCCCACTGGGACAGGTGAGAACACTGAAGCTTTCTTT
-	-	TRBJ2-1	TRBV7-8	CASAPLDEQFF	TGTGCCAGCGCCCCACTGGATGAGCAGTTCTTC
once	TRBD1	TRBJ1-4	TRBV29-1	CSVTRDRDEKLFF	TGCAGCGTGACCCGGGACAGGGACGAAAAACTGTTTTTT
-	-	TRBJ1-4	TRBV2	CASSQGRGPNEKLFF	TGTGCCAGCTCACAGGGTAGGGGTCCTAATGAAAAACTGTTTTTT
-	TRBD2	TRBJ2-2	TRBV16	CASSKGGGTGELFF	TGTGCCAGCAGCAAAGGCGGGGGAACCGGGGAGCTGTTTTTT
-	-	TRBJ2-3	TRBV30	CAWSGGTNTQYF	TGTGCCTGGAGTGGCGGCACAAATACGCAGTATTTT
-	-	TRBJ1-5	TRBV4-1	CASSQGQYSNQPQHF	TGCGCCAGCAGCCAAGGACAGTATAGCAATCAGCCCCAGCATTTT
-	-	TRBJ2-1	TRBV2	CATAGYNEQFF	TGTGCCACAGCGGGCTACAATGAGCAGTTCTTC
-	TRBD1	TRBJ1-2	TRBV30	CAWNHRGNYGYTF	TGTGCCTGGAATCACAGGGGAAACTATGGCTACACCTTC
-	-	TRBJ2-3	TRBV5-1	CASSLDGFSPTDTQYF	TGCGCCAGCAGCTTGGATGGTTTTAGCCCCACAGATACGCAGTATTTT
-	-	TRBJ2-4	TRBV7-6	CASRGGELAKNIQYF	TGTGCCAGCAGAGGGGGGGAGCTAGCCAAAAACATTCAGTACTTC
few	-	TRBJ1-4	TRBV6-5	CASSRRRGNEKLFF	TGTGCCAGCAGCCGTAGACGGGGTAATGAAAAACTGTTTTTT
few	-	TRBJ1-1	TRBV5-6	CASSLVGRSEAFF	TGTGCCAGCAGCTTGGTTGGCCGGAGTGAAGCTTTCTTT
few	-	TRBJ1-1	TRBV28	CATFSGAVNTEAFF	TGTGCCACCTTCTCTGGGGCGGTGAACACTGAAGCTTTCTTT
-	-	TRBJ2-7	TRBV14	CASSQVRGSEQYF	TGTGCCAGCAGCCAAGTTAGGGGTTCCGAGCAGTACTTC